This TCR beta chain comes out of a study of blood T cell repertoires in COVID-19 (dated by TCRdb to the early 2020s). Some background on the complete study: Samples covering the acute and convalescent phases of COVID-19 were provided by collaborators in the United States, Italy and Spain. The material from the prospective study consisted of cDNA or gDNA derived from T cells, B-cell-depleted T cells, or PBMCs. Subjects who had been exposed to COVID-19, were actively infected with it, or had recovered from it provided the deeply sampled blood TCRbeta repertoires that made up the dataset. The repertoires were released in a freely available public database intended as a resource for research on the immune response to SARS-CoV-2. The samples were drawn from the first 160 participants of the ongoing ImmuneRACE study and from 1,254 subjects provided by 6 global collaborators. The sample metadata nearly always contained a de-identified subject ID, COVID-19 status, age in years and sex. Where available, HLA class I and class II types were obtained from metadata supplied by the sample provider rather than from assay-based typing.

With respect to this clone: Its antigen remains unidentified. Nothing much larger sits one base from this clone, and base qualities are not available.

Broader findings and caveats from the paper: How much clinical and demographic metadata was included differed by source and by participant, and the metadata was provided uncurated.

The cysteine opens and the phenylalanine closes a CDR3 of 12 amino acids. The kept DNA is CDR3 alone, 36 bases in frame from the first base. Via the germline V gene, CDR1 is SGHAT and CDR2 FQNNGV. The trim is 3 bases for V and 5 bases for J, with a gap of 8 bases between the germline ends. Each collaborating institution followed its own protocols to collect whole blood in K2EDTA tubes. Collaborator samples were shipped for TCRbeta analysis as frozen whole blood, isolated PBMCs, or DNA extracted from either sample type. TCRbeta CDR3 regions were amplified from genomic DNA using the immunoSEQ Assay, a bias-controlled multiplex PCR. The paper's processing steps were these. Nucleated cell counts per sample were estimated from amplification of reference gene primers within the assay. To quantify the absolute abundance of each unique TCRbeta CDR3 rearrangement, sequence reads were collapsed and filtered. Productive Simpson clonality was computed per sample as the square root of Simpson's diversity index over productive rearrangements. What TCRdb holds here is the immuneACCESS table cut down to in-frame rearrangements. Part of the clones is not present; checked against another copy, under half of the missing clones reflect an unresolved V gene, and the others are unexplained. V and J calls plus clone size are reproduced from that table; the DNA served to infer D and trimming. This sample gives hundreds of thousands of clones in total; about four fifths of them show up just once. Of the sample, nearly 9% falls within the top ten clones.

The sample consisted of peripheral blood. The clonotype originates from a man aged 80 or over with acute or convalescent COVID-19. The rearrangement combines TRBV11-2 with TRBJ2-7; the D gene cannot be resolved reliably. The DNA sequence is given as TGTGCCAGCAGCTTTCTAGAGAACGAGCAGTACTTC. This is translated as CASSFLENEQYF.